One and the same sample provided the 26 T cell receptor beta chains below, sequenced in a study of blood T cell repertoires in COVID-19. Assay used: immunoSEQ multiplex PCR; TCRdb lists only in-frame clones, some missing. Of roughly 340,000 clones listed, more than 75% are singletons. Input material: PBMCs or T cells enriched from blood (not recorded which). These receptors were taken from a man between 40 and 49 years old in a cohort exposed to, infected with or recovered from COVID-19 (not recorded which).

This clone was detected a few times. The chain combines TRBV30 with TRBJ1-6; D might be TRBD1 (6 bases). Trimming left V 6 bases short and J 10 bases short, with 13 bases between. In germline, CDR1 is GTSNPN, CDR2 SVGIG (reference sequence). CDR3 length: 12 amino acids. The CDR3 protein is CACTGPRSPLHF. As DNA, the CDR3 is TGTGCCTGTACAGGGCCGCGGTCACCCCTCCACTTT.

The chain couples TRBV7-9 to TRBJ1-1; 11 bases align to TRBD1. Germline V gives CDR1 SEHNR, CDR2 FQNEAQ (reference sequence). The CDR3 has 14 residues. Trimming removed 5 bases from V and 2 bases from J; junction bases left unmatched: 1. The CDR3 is CASSRTGGNTEAFF. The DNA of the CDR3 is TGTGCCAGCAGCCGGACAGGGGGCAACACTGAAGCTTTCTTT.

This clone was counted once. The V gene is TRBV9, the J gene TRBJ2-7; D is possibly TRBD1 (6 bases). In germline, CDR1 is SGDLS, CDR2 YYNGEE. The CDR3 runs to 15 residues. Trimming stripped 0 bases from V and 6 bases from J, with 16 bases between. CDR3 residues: CASSVATGTTGEQYF. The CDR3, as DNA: TGTGCCAGCAGCGTAGCTACGGGGACAACTGGCGAGCAGTACTTC. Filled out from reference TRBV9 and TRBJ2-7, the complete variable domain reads DSGVTQTPKHLITATGQRVTLRCSPRSGDLSVYWYQQSLDQGLQFLIQYYNGEERAKGNILERFSAQQFPDLHSELNLSSLELGDSALYFCASSVATGTTGEQYFGPGTRLTVT.

This CDR3 is CAPGEGLEIDTQYF. The CDR3 DNA follows: TGTGCACCCGGGGAGGGACTAGAAATAGATACGCAGTATTTT. This chain uses TRBV2 with TRBJ2-3; TRBD2 aligns across 8 bases. Looked up from germline, CDR1 is SNHLY and CDR2 is FYNNEI. CDR3 length: 14 residues. The variable domain in full, with the rest retrieved from reference TRBV2 and TRBJ2-3, is EPEVTQTPSHQVTQMGQEVILRCVPISNHLYFYWYRQILGQKVEFLVSFYNNEISEKSEIFDDQFSVERPDGSNFTLKIRSTKLEDSAMYFCAPGEGLEIDTQYFGPGTRLTVL.

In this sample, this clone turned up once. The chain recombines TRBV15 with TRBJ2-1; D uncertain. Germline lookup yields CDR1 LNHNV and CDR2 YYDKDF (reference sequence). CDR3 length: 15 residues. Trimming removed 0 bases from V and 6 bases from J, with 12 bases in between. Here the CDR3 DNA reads TGTGCCACCAGCAGAGACGCGGTAGAGATCAATGAGCAGTTCTTC. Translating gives CATSRDAVEINEQFF.

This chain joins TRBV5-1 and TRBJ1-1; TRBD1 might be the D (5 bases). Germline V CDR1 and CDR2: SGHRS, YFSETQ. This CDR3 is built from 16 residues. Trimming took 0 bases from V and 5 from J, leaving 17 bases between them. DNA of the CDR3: TGCGCCAGCAGCTTGGGGGTTGTTGGGGCAGTGACTGAAGCTTTCTTT. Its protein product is CASSLGVVGAVTEAFF. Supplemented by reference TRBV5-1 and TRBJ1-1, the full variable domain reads KAGVTQTPRYLIKTRGQQVTLSCSPISGHRSVSWYQQTPGQGLQFLFEYFSETQRNKGNFPGRFSGRQFSNSRSEMNVSTLELGDSALYLCASSLGVVGAVTEAFFGQGTRLTVV.

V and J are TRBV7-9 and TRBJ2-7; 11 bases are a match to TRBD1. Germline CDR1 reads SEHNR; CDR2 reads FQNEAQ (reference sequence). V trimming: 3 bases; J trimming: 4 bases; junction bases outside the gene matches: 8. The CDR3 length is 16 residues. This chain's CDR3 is CASSLPRTGGKYEQYF. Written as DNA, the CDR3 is TGTGCCAGCAGCTTGCCCCGGACAGGGGGCAAGTACGAGCAGTACTTC.

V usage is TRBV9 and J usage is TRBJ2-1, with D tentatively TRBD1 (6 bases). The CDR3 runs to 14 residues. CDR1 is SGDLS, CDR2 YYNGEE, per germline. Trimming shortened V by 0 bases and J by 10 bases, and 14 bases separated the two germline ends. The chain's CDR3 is CASSVEGLRGEQFF. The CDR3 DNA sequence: TGTGCCAGCAGCGTAGAAGGCCTAAGGGGGGAGCAGTTCTTC.

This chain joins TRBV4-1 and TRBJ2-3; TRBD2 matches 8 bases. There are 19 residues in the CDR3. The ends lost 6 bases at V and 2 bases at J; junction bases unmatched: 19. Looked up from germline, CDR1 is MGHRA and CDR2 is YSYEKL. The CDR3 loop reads CASRPRPQAGLGFTDTQYF. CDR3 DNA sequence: TGCGCCAGCAGGCCCAGACCCCAAGCGGGACTAGGGTTCACAGATACGCAGTATTTT.

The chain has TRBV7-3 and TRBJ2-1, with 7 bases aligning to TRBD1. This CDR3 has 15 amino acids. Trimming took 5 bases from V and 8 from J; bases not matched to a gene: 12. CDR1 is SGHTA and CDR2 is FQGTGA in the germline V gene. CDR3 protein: CASSITNRGRDEQFF. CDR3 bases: TGTGCCAGCAGCATCACCAACAGGGGAAGGGATGAGCAGTTCTTC.

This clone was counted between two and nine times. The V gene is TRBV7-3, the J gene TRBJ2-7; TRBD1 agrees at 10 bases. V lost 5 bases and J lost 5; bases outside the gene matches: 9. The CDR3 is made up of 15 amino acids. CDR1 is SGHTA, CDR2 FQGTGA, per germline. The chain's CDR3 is CASSKGGGQGNEQYF. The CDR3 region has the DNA TGTGCCAGCAGCAAGGGCGGGGGACAGGGGAACGAGCAGTACTTC.

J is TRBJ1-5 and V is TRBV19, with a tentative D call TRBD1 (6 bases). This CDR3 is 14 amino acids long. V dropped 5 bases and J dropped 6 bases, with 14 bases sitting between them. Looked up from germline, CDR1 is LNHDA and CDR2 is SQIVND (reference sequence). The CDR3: CASSPRPQGQPQHF. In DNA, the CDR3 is TGTGCCAGTAGTCCCCGACCACAGGGTCAGCCCCAGCATTTT.

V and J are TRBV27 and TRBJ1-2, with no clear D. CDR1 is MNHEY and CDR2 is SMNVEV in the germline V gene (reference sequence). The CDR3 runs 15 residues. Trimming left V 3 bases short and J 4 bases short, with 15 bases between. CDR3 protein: CASSFQYDYSYGYTF. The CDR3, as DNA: TGTGCCAGCAGTTTCCAATATGATTACAGCTATGGCTACACCTTC.

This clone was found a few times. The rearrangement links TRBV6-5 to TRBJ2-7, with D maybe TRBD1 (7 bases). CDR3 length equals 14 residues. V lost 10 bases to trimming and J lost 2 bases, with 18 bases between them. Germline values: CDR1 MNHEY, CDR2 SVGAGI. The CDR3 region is CATRRQGGTYEQYF. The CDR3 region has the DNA TGTGCCACCAGACGGCAGGGGGGTACCTACGAGCAGTACTTC.

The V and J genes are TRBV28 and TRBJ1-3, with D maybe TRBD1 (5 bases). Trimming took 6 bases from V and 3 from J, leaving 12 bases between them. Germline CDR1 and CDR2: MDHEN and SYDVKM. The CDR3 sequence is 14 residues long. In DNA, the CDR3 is TGTGCCAGCAGAAAAACGGGACTTGGAAACACCATATATTTT. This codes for CASRKTGLGNTIYF.

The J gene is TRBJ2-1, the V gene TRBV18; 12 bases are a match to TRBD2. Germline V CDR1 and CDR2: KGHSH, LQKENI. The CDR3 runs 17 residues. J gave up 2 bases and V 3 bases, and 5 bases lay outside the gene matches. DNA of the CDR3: TGTGCCAGCTCACCGAAGACTAGCGGGAGACCCTACAATGAGCAGTTCTTC. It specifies CASSPKTSGRPYNEQFF.

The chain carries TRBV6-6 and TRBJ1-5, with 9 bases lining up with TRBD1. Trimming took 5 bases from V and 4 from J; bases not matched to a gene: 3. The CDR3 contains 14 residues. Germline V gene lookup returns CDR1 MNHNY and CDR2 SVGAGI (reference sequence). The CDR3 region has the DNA TGTGCCAGCAGTCAGACAGGGGGGAATCAGCCCCAGCATTTT. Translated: CASSQTGGNQPQHF.

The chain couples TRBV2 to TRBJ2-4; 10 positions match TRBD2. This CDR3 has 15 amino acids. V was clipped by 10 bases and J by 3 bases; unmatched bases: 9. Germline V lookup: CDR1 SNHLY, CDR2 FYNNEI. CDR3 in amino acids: CATTLAGAGKNIQYF. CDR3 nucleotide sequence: TGTGCCACCACGCTAGCGGGAGCCGGCAAAAACATTCAGTACTTC.

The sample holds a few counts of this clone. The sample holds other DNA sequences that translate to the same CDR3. The CDR3 sequence: CASSSGTYEQYF. The DNA for the CDR3 is TGTGCCAGCAGCTCCGGGACCTACGAGCAGTACTTC. The chain links TRBV5-4 to TRBJ2-7, with D maybe TRBD2 (5 bases). This CDR3 region has 12 residues. V gave up 3 bases and J gave up 2 bases, with 6 bases separating them. Germline loops: CDR1 SGHNT, CDR2 YYREEE (reference sequence). Full variable domain (missing parts from reference TRBV5-4 and TRBJ2-7): ETGVTQSPTHLIKTRGQQVTLRCSSQSGHNTVSWYQQALGQGPQFIFQYYREEENGRGNFPPRFSGLQFPNYSSELNVNALELDDSALYLCASSSGTYEQYFGPGTRLTVT.

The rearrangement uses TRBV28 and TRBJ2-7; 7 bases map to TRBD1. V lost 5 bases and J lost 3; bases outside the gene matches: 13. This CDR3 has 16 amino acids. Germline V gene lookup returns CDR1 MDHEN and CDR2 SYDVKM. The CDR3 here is CASSNHHTGVIYEQYF. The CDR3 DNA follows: TGTGCCAGCAGTAACCATCACACAGGGGTGATCTACGAGCAGTACTTC.

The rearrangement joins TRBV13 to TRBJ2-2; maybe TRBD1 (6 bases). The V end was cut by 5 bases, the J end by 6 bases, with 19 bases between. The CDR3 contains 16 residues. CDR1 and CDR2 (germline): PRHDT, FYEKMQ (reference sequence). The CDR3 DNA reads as TGTGCCAGCAGCCCCCACGGACAGTTGCAGGCCGGGGAGCTGTTTTTT. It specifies CASSPHGQLQAGELFF.

CDR3 in DNA: TGTGCCAGCAGTGACAGTAAATATGGCTACACCTTC. Its protein product is CASSDSKYGYTF. The chain links TRBV28 to TRBJ1-2, with D perhaps TRBD1 (5 bases). Trimming stripped 5 bases from V and 5 bases from J, with 9 bases between. CDR3 length: 12 amino acids. The germline V gene has CDR1 MDHEN and CDR2 SYDVKM.

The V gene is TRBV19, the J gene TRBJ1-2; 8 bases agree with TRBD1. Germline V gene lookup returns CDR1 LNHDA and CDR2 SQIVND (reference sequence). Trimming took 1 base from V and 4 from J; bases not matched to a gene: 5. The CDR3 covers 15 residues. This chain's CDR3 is CASSIGTGFVYGYTF. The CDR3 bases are TGTGCCAGTAGTATAGGGACAGGGTTTGTCTATGGCTACACCTTC.

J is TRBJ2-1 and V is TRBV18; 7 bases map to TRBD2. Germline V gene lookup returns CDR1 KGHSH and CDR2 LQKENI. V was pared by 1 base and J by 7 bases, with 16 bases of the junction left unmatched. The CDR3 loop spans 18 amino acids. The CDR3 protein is CASSPLGPLGGSLNEQFF. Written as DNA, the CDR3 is TGTGCCAGCTCACCACTGGGTCCTCTGGGCGGGAGTTTGAATGAGCAGTTCTTC. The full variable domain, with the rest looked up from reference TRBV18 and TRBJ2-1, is NAGVMQNPRHLVRRRGQEARLRCSPMKGHSHVYWYRQLPEEGLKFMVYLQKENIIDESGMPKERFSAEFPKEGPSILRIQQVVRGDSAAYFCASSPLGPLGGSLNEQFFGPGTRLTVL.

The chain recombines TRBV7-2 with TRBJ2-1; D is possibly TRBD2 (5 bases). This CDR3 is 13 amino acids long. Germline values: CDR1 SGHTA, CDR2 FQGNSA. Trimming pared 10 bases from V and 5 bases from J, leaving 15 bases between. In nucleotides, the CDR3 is TGTGCCACCCGAATTCCCGGGGACAATGAGCAGTTCTTC. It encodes CATRIPGDNEQFF.

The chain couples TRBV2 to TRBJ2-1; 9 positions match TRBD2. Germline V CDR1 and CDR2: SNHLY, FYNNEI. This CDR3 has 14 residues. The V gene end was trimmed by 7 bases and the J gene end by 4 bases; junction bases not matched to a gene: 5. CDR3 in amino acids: CASNPTSGYNEQFF. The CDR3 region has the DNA TGTGCCAGCAATCCGACTAGCGGATACAATGAGCAGTTCTTC.